The 26 T cell receptor beta chains listed next were all sequenced from one sample in a study of PD-1 blockade in classical Hodgkin lymphoma. Specified time point: cycle 4 day 1 (C4D1), after less than 7 weeks of nivolumab. With no exception, relapse followed autologous stem cell transplantation in all patients, and brentuximab vedotin exposure varied. Generated by immunoSEQ multiplex PCR, the TCRdb table keeps only in-frame clones and is missing some. Of 15,000 to 20,000 clones in the sample, around 84% are singletons; the top ten hold 22%. The starting material was peripheral blood mononuclear cells (PBMCs), obtained before the fourth cycle of nivolumab. The receptor set was obtained from a human donor with classical Hodgkin lymphoma.

The chain recombines TRBV18 with TRBJ2-1; 13 nucleotides align to TRBD2. Germline V gene sequence: CDR1 KGHSH, CDR2 LQKENI. Trimming at V came to 0 bases and at J to 5 bases, leaving 7 bases not matched to a gene. There are 18 residues in the CDR3. CDR3 loop: CASSPPFSGTSGNNEQFF. CDR3 DNA sequence: TGTGCCAGCTCACCACCGTTTTCCGGGACTAGCGGGAACAATGAGCAGTTCTTC.

This chain links TRBV18 with TRBJ2-5; 9 bases agree with TRBD2. Unmatched junction bases numbered 9, after V lost 0 bases and J lost 4 bases. From germline, CDR1 is KGHSH and CDR2 LQKENI. The CDR3 has 17 residues. The CDR3 DNA follows: TGTGCCAGCTCACCACCGGGACTAGCCTCAATGGGAGAGACCCAGTACTTC. It encodes CASSPPGLASMGETQYF.

This chain joins TRBV10-1 and TRBJ2-3; D perhaps matches TRBD2 (6 bases). Trimming cost V 8 bases and J 0 bases, with 12 bases left between them. Germline lookup yields CDR1 WNHNN and CDR2 SYGVQD (reference sequence). The CDR3 has 14 amino acids. CDR3 loop: CASADGTSTDTQYF. CDR3 bases: TGCGCCAGCGCTGACGGGACTAGCACAGATACGCAGTATTTT.

The rearrangement uses TRBV4-1 and TRBJ2-5; maybe TRBD2 (5 bases). The CDR3 extends over 15 amino acids. Deletions cut 3 bases from V and 1 base from J, with 12 bases between. In germline, CDR1 is MGHRA, CDR2 YSYEKL. CDR3 sequence reads: CASSQPGSLQETQYF. The CDR3 coding sequence is TGCGCCAGCAGCCAGCCGGGATCCCTCCAAGAGACCCAGTACTTC.

The CDR3 coding sequence is TGTGCCAGCAGGTCACTGGGTGAGGGGGGCACCGGGGAGCTGTTTTTT. Its translation is CASRSLGEGGTGELFF. The chain carries TRBV9 and TRBJ2-2; D is tentatively TRBD1 or TRBD2 (6 bases each). The CDR3 sequence is 16 residues long. Germline V gene lookup returns CDR1 SGDLS and CDR2 YYNGEE. The V end lost 5 bases, the J end lost 4 bases, and 18 bases lay between the germline ends.

This clone turned up a few times. The rearrangement uses TRBV4-1 and TRBJ1-6, with TRBD1 matching over 9 bases. This CDR3 comprises 16 residues. The germline gives CDR1 MGHRA, CDR2 YSYEKL. Trimming at V came to 3 bases and at J to 10 bases, leaving 10 bases not matched to a gene. CDR3 in DNA: TGCGCCAGCAGCCACCGGACAGGGGTTTTAGAATCACCCCTCCACTTT. It yields the protein CASSHRTGVLESPLHF.

This clone was seen just once. The chain couples TRBV5-1 to TRBJ1-2; 8 bases are shared with TRBD1. Germline V gives CDR1 SGHRS, CDR2 YFSETQ. With 4 bases clipped from V and 3 bases from J, the junction kept 5 bases outside the gene matches. The CDR3 is made up of 14 amino acids. The CDR3 coding sequence is TGCGCCAGCAGCCGTGGACAGGGTGACTATGGCTACACCTTC. Its translation: CASSRGQGDYGYTF. The complete variable domain, with remaining parts taken from reference TRBV5-1 and TRBJ1-2, reads KAGVTQTPRYLIKTRGQQVTLSCSPISGHRSVSWYQQTPGQGLQFLFEYFSETQRNKGNFPGRFSGRQFSNSRSEMNVSTLELGDSALYLCASSRGQGDYGYTFGSGTRLTVV.

This rearrangement joins TRBV2 to TRBJ2-7; 8 nucleotides agree with TRBD2. This CDR3 contains 14 residues. Germline assignment: CDR1 SNHLY and CDR2 FYNNEI. V lost 7 bases and J lost 3; bases outside the gene matches: 8. CDR3 residues: CASNRAGEVYEQYF. Here the CDR3 DNA reads TGTGCCAGCAACCGAGCGGGAGAGGTCTACGAGCAGTACTTC.

This chain uses TRBV10-1 with TRBJ2-3, with no clear D. CDR1 and CDR2 (germline): WNHNN, SYGVQD (reference sequence). This CDR3 region has 14 residues. Trimming shortened V by 0 bases and J by 4 bases, and 8 bases separated the two germline ends. CDR3 protein: CASSESRWADTQYF. As DNA, the CDR3 is TGCGCCAGCAGTGAGTCCCGCTGGGCAGATACGCAGTATTTT.

The rearrangement links TRBV20-1 to TRBJ2-5; the D call may be TRBD1 or TRBD2 (6 bases each). CDR1 and CDR2 from the germline V gene are DFQATT and SNEGSKA (reference sequence). The CDR3 spans 11 residues. Trimming left V 4 bases short and J 5 bases short, with 8 bases between. CDR3 amino acids: CSAIGGETQYF. The CDR3 DNA is TGCAGTGCTATAGGGGGGGAGACCCAGTACTTC.

This clone was found a few times. This chain links TRBV25-1 with TRBJ2-5; tentatively, D is TRBD1 or TRBD2 (6 bases each). The CDR3 totals 15 residues. The V end lost 3 bases, the J end lost 5 bases, and 16 bases lay between the germline ends. CDR1 is MGHDK and CDR2 is SYGVNS in the germline V gene. The CDR3 is CASSETVWGAETQYF. The DNA for the CDR3 is TGTGCCAGCAGTGAGACAGTATGGGGGGCGGAGACCCAGTACTTC.

The chain is built from TRBV29-1 and TRBJ1-2, with 8 bases matching TRBD1. Trimming took 6 bases from V and 2 from J; bases not matched to a gene: 11. The V gene's germline CDR1 is SQVTM and CDR2 ANQGSEA. The CDR3 consists of 15 residues. The CDR3 region has the DNA TGCAGCGTGGAATTAAGACAGGGGAGCAACTATGGCTACACCTTC. Its protein product is CSVELRQGSNYGYTF.

This clone was seen only a few times. The chain recombines TRBV13 with TRBJ1-2; D is undetermined. Trimming cost V 0 bases and J 7 bases, with 21 bases left between them. Germline-derived CDR1 and CDR2 are PRHDT and FYEKMQ (reference sequence). This CDR3 has 17 amino acids. The CDR3 DNA follows: TGTGCCAGCAGCTTAGGAATGGGGAGGAAGGGCGGATCTGGCTACACCTTC. Translation: CASSLGMGRKGGSGYTF.

J is TRBJ2-5 and V is TRBV6-5; possible D gene TRBD1, 5 bases. Germline V gene data show CDR1 as MNHEY and CDR2 as SVGAGI. The V end lost 3 bases, the J end lost 6 bases, and 17 bases lay between the germline ends. CDR3 length: 15 amino acids. The CDR3 DNA follows: TGTGCCAGCAGTTATGGACCATCAGGGTCGAAGACCCAGTACTTC. Amino acids: CASSYGPSGSKTQYF.

The genes are TRBV19 and TRBJ2-2; TRBD1 or TRBD2 may be the D gene (5 bases each). Looked up from germline, CDR1 is LNHDA and CDR2 is SQIVND (reference sequence). Trimming removed 2 bases at V and 6 bases at J, with 13 bases between. The CDR3 covers 15 residues. This chain's CDR3 is CASSITVVGAGELFF. The CDR3 DNA is TGTGCCAGTAGTATAACTGTGGTGGGGGCCGGGGAGCTGTTTTTT.

V usage is TRBV9 and J usage is TRBJ2-2; 8 bases map to TRBD1. CDR1 is SGDLS and CDR2 is YYNGEE in the germline V gene. Losses at the gene ends were 0 bases for V and 4 bases for J; bases not matched to a gene: 5. The CDR3 consists of 16 residues. The CDR3 region has the DNA TGTGCCAGCAGCGTAGAAACAGGGGGAGGCACCGGGGAGCTGTTTTTT. It yields the protein CASSVETGGGTGELFF.

This clone showed up just a few times. The CDR3 nucleotides are TGTGCCAGCAGTGAAGATGGGGGTAATTCACCCCTCCACTTT. Translation: CASSEDGGNSPLHF. The V and J genes are TRBV6-1 and TRBJ1-6; possibly TRBD1 for D (5 bases). The V gene lost 1 base and the J gene lost 6 bases, with 7 bases spanning the gap. The CDR3 extends over 14 amino acids. Germline CDR1 and CDR2: MNHNS and SASEGT.

The chain combines TRBV29-1 with TRBJ2-1; 8 bases match TRBD2. Germline V gene lookup returns CDR1 SQVTM and CDR2 ANQGSEA. This CDR3 is 12 amino acids long. V shed 6 bases, J shed 2 bases, and the junction held 0 bases outside the gene matches. Here the CDR3 reads CSVGGAYNEQFF. The CDR3 coding sequence is TGCAGCGTCGGGGGGGCCTACAATGAGCAGTTCTTC.

The rearrangement joins TRBV4-3 to TRBJ2-2; TRBD2 agrees at 10 bases. The germline gives CDR1 LGHNA, CDR2 YSLEER. The V segment lost 1 base and the J segment 7 bases; nucleotides outside the gene matches: 9. This CDR3 region has 17 residues. CDR3 amino acids: CASSQVPSGSVIGELFF. In nucleotides, the CDR3 is TGCGCCAGCAGCCAAGTTCCTAGCGGGAGTGTGATCGGGGAGCTGTTTTTT.

The chain recombines TRBV29-1 with TRBJ2-7; D unresolved. The CDR3 runs 13 residues. The germline V gene has CDR1 SQVTM and CDR2 ANQGSEA. Trimming removed 3 bases from V and 0 bases from J, with 9 bases in between. DNA of the CDR3: TGCAGCGTTGACGGGCTGTACTCCTACGAGCAGTACTTC. Translation: CSVDGLYSYEQYF.

This chain uses TRBV28 with TRBJ1-5; D gene unclear. Germline CDR1 reads MDHEN; CDR2 reads SYDVKM. The CDR3 is 14 residues long. Trimming removed 2 bases at V and 7 bases at J, with 12 bases between. The CDR3 protein is CASSLPKGSQPQHF. CDR3 nucleotide sequence: TGTGCCAGCAGTTTACCCAAAGGGTCCCAGCCCCAGCATTTT.

J is TRBJ1-6 and V is TRBV15; D gene uncertain. Deletions cut 5 bases from V and 0 bases from J, with 11 bases between. Germline V CDR1 and CDR2: LNHNV, YYDKDF (reference sequence). CDR3 length: 16 amino acids. The chain's CDR3 is CATSRGSSSYNSPLHF. Here the CDR3 DNA reads TGTGCCACCAGCCGAGGTTCGAGCTCCTATAATTCACCCCTCCACTTT. Together with reference TRBV15 and TRBJ1-6, the CDR3 gives the full variable domain: DAMVIQNPRYQVTQFGKPVTLSCSQTLNHNVMYWYQQKSSQAPKLLFHYYDKDFNNEADTPDNFQSRRPNTSFCFLDIRSPGLGDTAMYLCATSRGSSSYNSPLHFGNGTRLTVT.

The rearrangement links TRBV7-8 to TRBJ2-5, with 8 positions matching TRBD1. Per the germline V gene, CDR1 is SGHVS and CDR2 is FQNEAQ. The CDR3 consists of 17 residues. V dropped 1 base and J dropped 0; count of bases not matched to a gene: 7. This chain's CDR3 is CASSLGTGGMDQETQYF. CDR3 nucleotides: TGTGCCAGCAGCTTAGGTACAGGGGGTATGGACCAAGAGACCCAGTACTTC. The full variable domain, with the rest looked up from reference TRBV7-8 and TRBJ2-5, is GAGVSQSPRYKVAKRGQDVALRCDPISGHVSLFWYQQALGQGPEFLTYFQNEAQLDKSGLPSDRFFAERPEGSVSTLKIQRTQQEDSAVYLCASSLGTGGMDQETQYFGPGTRLLVL.

V is TRBV6-4 and J is TRBJ1-6; the D gene is possibly TRBD1 (5 bases). The length of the CDR3 is 15 residues. Trimming removed 2 bases at V and 6 bases at J, with 11 bases between. Germline V CDR1 and CDR2: MRHNA, SNTAGT. The CDR3 spells CASSDGGGGNSPLHF. The CDR3 DNA reads TGTGCCAGCAGTGACGGTGGTGGGGGTAATTCACCCCTCCACTTT.

This chain joins TRBV7-6 and TRBJ2-5; D call uncertain. Judging by the DNA end, TRBJ2-7 fits better; the J call may be wrong. The length of the CDR3 is 14 residues. From germline, CDR1 is SGHVS and CDR2 FNYEAQ. CDR3 in DNA: TGTGCCAGCAGCTTAACCGCCAACTCCTACGAGCAGTACTTC. This sequence encodes CASSLTANSYEQYF.

The rearrangement uses TRBV7-2 and TRBJ2-1; D possibly matches TRBD1 or TRBD2 (6 bases each). Per germline, CDR1 SGHTA and CDR2 FQGNSA. The CDR3 contains 14 residues. The V and J ends lost 8 bases and 8 bases respectively, with 19 bases between them. The CDR3 nucleotides read TGTGCCAGCCGAGGTAGGGGGGTTATGTATGAGCAGTTCTTC. Protein product: CASRGRGVMYEQFF.